This T cell receptor (beta chain) comes out of a study of T cells after yellow fever vaccination. TCRdb re-derived calls from the 5' RACE reads in MiXCR, one entry per CDR3 protein. The table lists 620,000 or so distinct CDR3 sequences, roughly 17% of them singletons. About this clonotype: Its antigen is not known.

Germline lookup yields CDR1 MGHRA and CDR2 YSYEKL. The CDR3 is 15 residues long. V was clipped by 4 bases and J by 3 bases, with 16 bases between them. Whole-study findings and limits: The booster saw the reappearance of most primary-vaccination clones (about 95% CD4, 88% CD8). Researchers noted that a small share of clonotypes showed up in both CD4 and CD8 compartments.

The sequencing here drew on PBMCs, taken about 5 days after the first yellow fever vaccination. This sequence was found in a young man who received the YFV17D yellow fever vaccine. The V gene is TRBV4-1, the J gene TRBJ2-7; a weak D match, TRBD1 (6 bases). The CDR3 sequence is CASSRAGDRFYEQYF. CDR3 coding DNA: TGCGCCAGCAGCCGAGCAGGGGACCGTTTCTACGAGCAGTACTTC.